These 13 T cell receptor beta chains were sequenced from one sample in a study of identical twins. TCRdb recomputed calls from the 5' RACE reads with MiXCR, one row per CDR3 protein. In the table there are approximately 620,000 distinct CDR3 sequences, more than 6.5% of which are singletons. This sample was also put to use in a study of yellow fever vaccine responses in identical twins.

Material for sequencing was PBMCs. All receptors come from a woman under 30 in good health.

This clonotype has only a few counts. The chain links TRBV5-1 to TRBJ2-2; TRBD1 aligns across 9 bases. CDR3 length equals 15 residues. The trim removed 2 bases at V and 3 bases at J, leaving 2 bases unmatched. Germline-derived CDR1 and CDR2 are SGHRS and YFSETQ. CDR3 bases: TGCGCCAGCAGCTTTCGACAGGGGGACACCGGGGAGCTGTTTTTT. Translated: CASSFRQGDTGELFF.

This clonotype was observed a handful of times. CDR3 nucleotide sequence: TGTGCCAGCAGTTTGATTTCTGGGAACACTGAAGCTTTCTTT. Protein: CASSLISGNTEAFF. J is TRBJ1-1 and V is TRBV28; D not resolved. Trimming removed 3 bases at V and 1 base at J, with 9 bases between. Germline CDR1 MDHEN, CDR2 SYDVKM. The CDR3 consists of 14 residues.

The V and J genes are TRBV4-3 and TRBJ2-1; 9 nucleotides agree with TRBD2. CDR3 size: 19 residues. The J segment lost 5 bases and the V segment lost 1 base, leaving 15 bases of the junction unmatched. Germline lookup yields CDR1 LGHNA and CDR2 YSLEER. The CDR3 is CASSQVVAGGPSIHNEQFF. The CDR3 bases are TGCGCCAGCAGCCAAGTTGTTGCGGGAGGGCCGTCGATCCACAATGAGCAGTTCTTC.

This clonotype was picked up many times. The chain has TRBV11-1 and TRBJ2-1; the match to TRBD2 covers 9 bases. Germline assignment: CDR1 SGHAT and CDR2 FQDESV (reference sequence). V dropped 0 bases and J dropped 7; count of bases not matched to a gene: 13. The CDR3 has 18 amino acids. The CDR3: CASSLASSGREGLNEQFF. CDR3 bases: TGTGCCAGCAGCTTAGCCTCCTCCGGGCGGGAGGGTTTAAATGAGCAGTTCTTC.

This clonotype has just a few counts. The chain has TRBV20-1 and TRBJ2-1; 8 bases line up with TRBD1. CDR3 length: 17 residues. The germline V gene encodes CDR1 DFQATT and CDR2 SNEGSKA (reference sequence). V lost 3 bases, J lost 2 bases, and 12 bases stayed unmatched. CDR3 residues: CSARSPGGPGTYNEQFF. The CDR3 DNA is TGCAGTGCTAGGTCCCCAGGGGGCCCCGGTACCTACAATGAGCAGTTCTTC.

CDR3 nucleotide sequence: TGTGCCAGCAGCTTAGCGGCCAACACTGAAGCTTTCTTT. As protein: CASSLAANTEAFF. This rearrangement joins TRBV7-9 to TRBJ1-1; D unclear. The CDR3 runs to 13 residues. V was trimmed by 0 bases and J by 2 bases, leaving 4 bases between them. Germline values: CDR1 SEHNR, CDR2 FQNEAQ (reference sequence).

CDR3 nucleotide sequence: TGTGCCAGCAGTTTAGGGACAGGGGTAGAGACCCAGTACTTC. It encodes CASSLGTGVETQYF. The genes are TRBV27 and TRBJ2-5, with 10 bases that match TRBD1. J gave up 4 bases and V 2 bases, and 1 base lay outside the gene matches. The germline V gene encodes CDR1 MNHEY and CDR2 SMNVEV (reference sequence). The CDR3 spans 14 residues.

This clonotype has only a few counts. J is TRBJ2-7 and V is TRBV6-2 or TRBV6-3; D may be TRBD2 (5 bases). Trimming took off 5 bases at V and 2 bases at J, with 10 bases between the two ends. The CDR3 runs 13 residues. The germline V gene has CDR1 MNHEY and CDR2 SVGEGT. CDR3 DNA: TGTGCCAGCAGTCCCCGGGAAACCTACGAGCAGTACTTC. Its translation is CASSPRETYEQYF.

This clonotype was counted between two and nine times. The V and J genes are TRBV19 and TRBJ2-1; D is tentatively TRBD1 or TRBD2 (5 bases each). The CDR3 spans 12 residues. Germline CDR1 reads LNHDA; CDR2 reads SQIVND (reference sequence). Trimming shortened V by 4 bases and J by 8 bases, and 9 bases separated the two germline ends. This CDR3 is CASSSLGDEQFF. CDR3 sequence (DNA): TGTGCCAGTAGTAGTTTGGGGGATGAGCAGTTCTTC. Supplemented by reference TRBV19 and TRBJ2-1, the full variable domain reads DGGITQSPKYLFRKEGQNVTLSCEQNLNHDAMYWYRQDPGQGLRLIYYSQIVNDFQKGDIAEGYSVSREKKESFPLTVTSAQKNPTAFYLCASSSLGDEQFFGPGTRLTVL.

This clonotype was picked up many times. This sequence joins TRBV7-9 and TRBJ2-5; possible D gene TRBD1, 6 bases. This CDR3 is built from 15 residues. V was pared by 3 bases and J by 0 bases, with 11 bases between. Germline V CDR1 and CDR2: SEHNR, FQNEAQ (reference sequence). CDR3 sequence reads: CASSFFRTDQETQYF. The CDR3 region has the DNA TGTGCCAGCAGCTTTTTCAGGACAGACCAAGAGACCCAGTACTTC. Filled out from reference TRBV7-9 and TRBJ2-5, the complete variable domain reads DTGVSQNPRHKITKRGQNVTFRCDPISEHNRLYWYRQTLGQGPEFLTYFQNEAQLEKSRLLSDRFSAERPKGSFSTLEIQRTEQGDSAMYLCASSFFRTDQETQYFGPGTRLLVL.

A note on this clonotype: A junction boundary mismatches the germline segment, possibly from a read error. The chain has TRBV20-1 and TRBJ1-1; the D gene is possibly TRBD1 (6 bases). Germline V gene sequence: CDR1 DFQATT, CDR2 SNEGSKA (reference sequence). The CDR3 runs 16 residues. CDR3 bases: TGCTGTGCTAGAGTGTATTTGGACAGTCCGAACACTGAAGCTTTCTTT. It encodes CCARVYLDSPNTEAFF.

This clonotype was seen ten or more times. V gene TRBV27 combines with J gene TRBJ2-1, with a weak D call TRBD2 (6 bases). Between the trimmed V and J ends, which lost 3 bases and 1 base, there was a span of 7 bases. CDR1 is MNHEY and CDR2 is SMNVEV in the germline V gene (reference sequence). This CDR3 is 14 amino acids long. CDR3 in amino acids: CASSFAGSYNEQFF. Here the CDR3 DNA reads TGTGCCAGCAGTTTCGCGGGATCCTACAATGAGCAGTTCTTC.

V and J are TRBV4-2 and TRBJ2-7; 13 bases align to TRBD2. CDR3 length: 20 residues. Per germline, CDR1 LGHNA and CDR2 YNFKEQ. V gave up 3 bases and J gave up 2 bases; unmatched junction bases: 16. CDR3 bases: TGTGCCAGCAGCCAGACCGGGAGGGGACTAGCGGGAATCAACACCTACGAGCAGTACTTC. Amino acids: CASSQTGRGLAGINTYEQYF.